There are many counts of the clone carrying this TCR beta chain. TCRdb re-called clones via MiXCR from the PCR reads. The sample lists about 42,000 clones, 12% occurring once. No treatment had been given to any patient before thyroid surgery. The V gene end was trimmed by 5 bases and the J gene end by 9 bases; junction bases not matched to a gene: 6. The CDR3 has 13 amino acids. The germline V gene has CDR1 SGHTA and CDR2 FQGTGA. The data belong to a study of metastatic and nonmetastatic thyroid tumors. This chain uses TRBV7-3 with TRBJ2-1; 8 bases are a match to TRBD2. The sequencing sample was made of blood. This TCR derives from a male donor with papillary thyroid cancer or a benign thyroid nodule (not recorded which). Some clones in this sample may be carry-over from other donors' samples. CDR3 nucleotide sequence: TGTGCCAGCAGCCCGGGAGGGGAATCTGAGCAGTTCTTC. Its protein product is CASSPGGESEQFF. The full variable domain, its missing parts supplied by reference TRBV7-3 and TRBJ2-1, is GAGVSQTPSNKVTEKGKYVELRCDPISGHTALYWYRQSLGQGPEFLIYFQGTGAADDSGLPNDRFFAVRPEGSVSTLKIQRTERGDSAVYLCASSPGGESEQFFGPGTRLTVL.